This TCR beta chain was sequenced during a study of blood T cell repertoires in COVID-19. Background on the study: Italy, Spain and the United States were the sources of the convalescent and acute COVID-19 samples. T cells, B-cell-depleted T cells, or PBMCs provided the cDNA or gDNA that served as material.

Original processing notes: Estimates of nucleated cell counts were drawn from the amplification of reference gene primers. Profiling relied on immunoSEQ multiplex PCR, and the TCRdb table lists in-frame clones only, not all of them. The D gene and trimming were derived from the DNA, and the V and J assignments and clone size from that table. The sample holds 15,000 to 20,000 clones; approximately 88% are singletons and the top ten take roughly a third. The CDR3 covers 15 residues. The germline gives CDR1 SGHRS, CDR2 YFSETQ. V gave up 4 bases and J gave up 8 bases; unmatched junction bases: 11. Seattle researchers signed up patients amid active infection and tracked them longitudinally.

The chain is built from TRBV5-1 and TRBJ1-2, with TRBD1 identical over 10 bases. The material sequenced was peripheral blood. The TCR was taken from an elderly woman with COVID-19, enrolled during active disease. The CDR3 protein is CASSPSGQGVGGYTF. CDR3 nucleotide sequence: TGCGCCAGCAGCCCCTCCGGACAGGGGGTGGGGGGCTACACCTTC.